This TCR beta chain came from a study of T cell changes during pregnancy in multiple sclerosis. TCRdb's copy holds only in-frame clones and misses some; the assay was immunoSEQ multiplex PCR. Seen here are roughly 100,000 clones, around nine tenths observed once, and the top ten hold about 0.75%. Trimming pared 1 base from V and 0 bases from J, leaving 12 bases between. CDR1 and CDR2 (germline): LGHNA, YNFKEQ. This CDR3 comprises 16 residues. The rearrangement joins TRBV4-2 to TRBJ1-2; no firm D call. The source is a female donor in good health, enrolled as a control in a pregnancy study. Sequencing was performed on peripheral blood, taken in the second trimester of pregnancy. Written as DNA, the CDR3 is TGTGCCAGCAGCCAAGTTAAGTACAGATCTAACTATGGCTACACCTTC. Protein: CASSQVKYRSNYGYTF.